This TCR beta chain was captured by sequencing in a study of CD4 T cell repertoires in COVID-19. These memory T cells were uncultured and sequenced directly after ex vivo isolation. Generated by immunoSEQ multiplex PCR, the TCRdb table keeps only in-frame clones and is missing some. The sample comprises fewer than 25,000 clones, 93% of which are singletons, and 0.66% rests with the top ten. Specimen: circulating follicular helper CD4+ T cells (cTfh) from blood, collected before the COVID-19 pandemic. This TCR derives from a human donor who had COVID-19.

CDR3 in amino acids: CASRTGTGGLLSNQPQHF. CDR3 bases: TGTGCCAGTAGAACCGGGACAGGGGGCCTTCTGAGCAATCAGCCCCAGCATTTT. The rearrangement links TRBV19 to TRBJ1-5; 12 bases map to TRBD1. The CDR3 loop spans 18 amino acids. V shed 6 bases and J 1 base; nucleotides not matched to a gene: 10. From germline, CDR1 is LNHDA and CDR2 SQIVND (reference sequence).